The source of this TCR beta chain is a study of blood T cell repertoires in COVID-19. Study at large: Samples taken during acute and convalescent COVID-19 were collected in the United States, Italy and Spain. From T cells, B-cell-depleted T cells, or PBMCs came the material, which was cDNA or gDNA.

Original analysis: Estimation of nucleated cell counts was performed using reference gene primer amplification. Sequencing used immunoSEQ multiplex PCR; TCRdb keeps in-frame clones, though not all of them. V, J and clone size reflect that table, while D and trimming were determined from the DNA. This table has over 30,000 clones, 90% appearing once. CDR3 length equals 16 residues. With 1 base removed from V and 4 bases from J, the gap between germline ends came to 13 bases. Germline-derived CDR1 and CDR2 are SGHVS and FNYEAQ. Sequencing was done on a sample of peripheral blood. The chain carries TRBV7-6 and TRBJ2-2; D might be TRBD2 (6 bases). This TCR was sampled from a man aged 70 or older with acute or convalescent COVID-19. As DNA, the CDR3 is TGTGCCAGCAGCTTAGTGGCGGGAATCACCACCGGGGAGCTGTTTTTT. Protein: CASSLVAGITTGELFF.